A single sample is the source of the 27 T cell receptor beta chains below, sequenced in a study of T-cell memory formation after mild COVID-19. From the 5' RACE reads, TCRdb called clonotypes with MiXCR, one entry per CDR3 protein. The profile shows 300,000 to 350,000 distinct CDR3 sequences, about 13% of them singletons. Material: PBMCs or a T cell subset sorted from them (not recorded which). These receptors all stem from a man in his late teens or twenties who had mild COVID-19 (a few samples of this study predate the infection). Cell type and time point are not known.

This chain joins TRBV9 and TRBJ1-5; unclear D gene. V was trimmed by 3 bases and J by 3 bases, leaving 16 bases between them. The CDR3 contains 16 residues. Germline CDR1 reads SGDLS; CDR2 reads YYNGEE. The CDR3 loop reads CASSGGDTGFNQPQHF. CDR3 DNA sequence: TGTGCCAGCAGCGGCGGAGATACGGGGTTCAATCAGCCCCAGCATTTT.

This clonotype was seen a few times. The chain recombines TRBV27 with TRBJ1-2; D is possibly TRBD1 (6 bases). The CDR3 covers 13 residues. Germline CDR1 reads MNHEY; CDR2 reads SMNVEV (reference sequence). The V end was cut by 6 bases, the J end by 7 bases, with 15 bases between. The CDR3 DNA reads as TGTGCCAGCAGAGTACAGGGTTTCGGTGGCTACACCTTC. This sequence encodes CASRVQGFGGYTF.

The chain combines TRBV28 with TRBJ1-1, with D unclear. V was clipped by 3 bases and J by 3 bases, with 14 bases between them. The CDR3 is made up of 15 amino acids. Germline V gene data show CDR1 as MDHEN and CDR2 as SYDVKM. The DNA for the CDR3 is TGTGCCAGCAGTTTTAGAGGGTACTTGGACACTGAAGCTTTCTTT. It yields the protein CASSFRGYLDTEAFF.

The rearrangement links TRBV7-6 to TRBJ1-1; D uncertain. Trimming pared 1 base from V and 5 bases from J, leaving 8 bases between. The CDR3 runs 13 residues. Germline CDR1 and CDR2: SGHVS and FNYEAQ. This CDR3 reads CASSLEPGTEAFF. Written as DNA, the CDR3 is TGTGCCAGCAGCTTAGAACCGGGGACTGAAGCTTTCTTT.

This clonotype was recorded at least ten times. The J gene is TRBJ2-7, the V gene TRBV6-2 or TRBV6-3; 11 nucleotides line up with TRBD1. CDR3 length: 14 residues. The trim removed 4 bases at V and 4 bases at J, leaving 3 bases unmatched. Germline V CDR1 and CDR2: MNHEY, SVGEGT. The CDR3 coding sequence is TGTGCCAGCAGTTGGGGGACAGGGGGTTACGAGCAGTACGTC. It specifies CASSWGTGGYEQYV.

The table lists this clonotype with a few counts. The chain carries TRBV5-1 and TRBJ1-2; 9 nucleotides agree with TRBD1. V was clipped by 3 bases and J by 3 bases; unmatched bases: 6. CDR1 and CDR2 from the germline V gene are SGHRS and YFSETQ. This CDR3 comprises 15 residues. The CDR3: CASSSEGQGHYGYTF. In DNA form, the CDR3 reads TGCGCCAGCAGCTCGGAGGGACAGGGACACTATGGCTACACCTTC.

The chain employs TRBV20-1 and TRBJ1-4, with D possibly matching TRBD1 (6 bases). This CDR3 has 13 residues. In germline, CDR1 is DFQATT, CDR2 SNEGSKA (reference sequence). V gave up 5 bases and J gave up 7 bases, with 14 bases separating them. The CDR3 protein is CSAYGGGGEKLFF. The CDR3 DNA follows: TGCAGTGCTTACGGGGGGGGCGGTGAAAAACTGTTTTTT.

The chain employs TRBV20-1 and TRBJ2-1; 7 bases are a match to TRBD2. The trim removed 4 bases at V and 0 bases at J, leaving 9 bases unmatched. Germline CDR1 is DFQATT and CDR2 is SNEGSKA (reference sequence). The CDR3 length is 16 residues. The CDR3 DNA is TGCAGTGCTACCATACCGGGACTAAGCTCCTACAATGAGCAGTTCTTC. Translated: CSATIPGLSSYNEQFF.

This clonotype was detected a few times. The rearrangement links TRBV7-3 to TRBJ2-2; 10 bases fit TRBD2. Trimming removed 1 base from V and 4 bases from J; junction bases left unmatched: 3. The CDR3 covers 16 residues. Germline CDR1 SGHTA, CDR2 FQGTGA. In DNA form, the CDR3 reads TGTGCCAGCAGCTTAATCCCTAGCGGGGGCACCGGGGAGCTGTTTTTT. It encodes CASSLIPSGGTGELFF.

The chain employs TRBV18 and TRBJ1-1, with TRBD1 identical over 7 bases. J gave up 1 base and V 8 bases, and 10 bases lay outside the gene matches. CDR3 length: 15 residues. Germline V gene lookup returns CDR1 KGHSH and CDR2 LQKENI. The CDR3 sequence: CASKRPTGQNTEAFF. CDR3 nucleotide sequence: TGTGCCAGCAAAAGACCGACAGGGCAGAACACTGAAGCTTTCTTT.

The rearrangement uses TRBV7-2 and TRBJ2-1, with 9 bases identical to TRBD2. This CDR3 spans 15 amino acids. CDR1 and CDR2 (germline): SGHTA, FQGNSA. Trimming removed 2 bases from V and 5 bases from J; junction bases left unmatched: 4. CDR3 residues: CASSLLRGGNNEQFF. The DNA of the CDR3 is TGTGCCAGCAGCTTACTGCGGGGGGGAAACAATGAGCAGTTCTTC.

The V gene is TRBV9, the J gene TRBJ2-3, with 7 bases aligning to TRBD2. Germline trimming cut 0 bases from V and 5 bases from J; bases unmatched to any gene: 3. The germline CDR1 and CDR2 sequences are SGDLS and YYNGEE. The CDR3 extends over 14 amino acids. CDR3 bases: TGTGCCAGCAGCGTAGCTAGCGGCCTAGATACGCAGTATTTT. Encoded protein: CASSVASGLDTQYF.

CDR3 loop: CASSRRESWTEAFF. CDR3 in DNA: TGTGCCAGCAGTCGGCGGGAGAGCTGGACTGAAGCTTTCTTT. The chain couples TRBV28 to TRBJ1-1; no clear D gene. The CDR3 is 14 amino acids. V was clipped by 5 bases and J by 5 bases, with 15 bases between them. Germline CDR1 MDHEN, CDR2 SYDVKM.

The CDR3 here is CASSQLAGPGDTQYF. The CDR3 DNA follows: TGCGCCAGCAGCCAACTAGCGGGGCCGGGAGATACGCAGTATTTT. The chain combines TRBV4-3 with TRBJ2-3; TRBD2 agrees at 9 bases. Germline lookup yields CDR1 LGHNA and CDR2 YSLEER. CDR3 length equals 15 residues. Losses at the gene ends were 2 bases for V and 5 bases for J; bases not matched to a gene: 5.

This rearrangement joins TRBV20-1 to TRBJ2-2; D unresolved. Germline CDR1 and CDR2: DFQATT and SNEGSKA (reference sequence). V gave up 1 base and J gave up 4 bases, with 1 base separating them. The CDR3 is made up of 11 amino acids. This chain's CDR3 is CSARATGELFF. The CDR3 coding sequence is TGCAGTGCTAGAGCCACCGGGGAGCTGTTTTTT.

J is TRBJ2-5 and V is TRBV6-5; D gene ambiguous. There are 19 residues in the CDR3. V lost 5 bases and J lost 5, with 30 bases in between. Looked up from germline, CDR1 is MNHEY and CDR2 is SVGAGI. The CDR3 coding sequence is TGTGCCAGCAGTGGCCTCTCGGCCAGCCAAACGTCCTTAGGGGAGACCCAGTACTTC. Amino acid sequence: CASSGLSASQTSLGETQYF.

On this clonotype itself: At one boundary the junction diverges from the germline segment, which might be a read error. The rearrangement links TRBV7-1 to TRBJ2-2, with TRBD2 as a possible D gene (5 bases). TRBV7-1 is an open reading frame whose function is uncertain. This CDR3 is 11 amino acids long. CDR3 sequence reads: CASSSPGELYF. For the CDR3, the DNA is TGTGCCAGCAGCTCACCCGGGGAGCTGTATTTT.

Only a few counts were recorded for this clonotype. V and J are TRBV10-3 and TRBJ2-7; 7 nucleotides align to TRBD2. J gave up 5 bases and V 9 bases, and 4 bases lay outside the gene matches. Germline CDR1 is ENHRY and CDR2 is SYGVKD. This CDR3 is 11 amino acids long. DNA for the CDR3: TGTGCCATTGGGGGGGGTAACGAGCAGTACGTC. Protein product: CAIGGGNEQYV.

There are many counts of this clonotype. V is TRBV20-1 and J is TRBJ2-5, with D possibly being TRBD2 (6 bases). V was cut by 0 bases and J by 1 base, with 9 bases left in between. The germline V gene encodes CDR1 DFQATT and CDR2 SNEGSKA (reference sequence). The CDR3 contains 14 residues. The CDR3 spells CSAREVRGQETQYF. Written as DNA, the CDR3 is TGCAGTGCTAGAGAGGTGCGGGGCCAAGAGACCCAGTACTTC.

V gene TRBV29-1 combines with J gene TRBJ1-1, with D unresolved. This CDR3 has 13 residues. The V gene lost 3 bases and the J gene lost 0 bases, with 8 bases spanning the gap. Germline values: CDR1 SQVTM, CDR2 ANQGSEA. The CDR3 loop is CSVDEGMNTEAFF. The CDR3 DNA reads TGCAGCGTTGATGAGGGTATGAACACTGAAGCTTTCTTT.

The rearrangement uses TRBV10-3 and TRBJ2-1; 9 bases match TRBD1. V was pared by 0 bases and J by 10 bases, with 7 bases of the junction left unmatched. CDR1 ENHRY and CDR2 SYGVKD come from the germline V gene. The CDR3 totals 15 residues. The CDR3 reads CAISESGRQGVEQFF. The DNA of the CDR3 is TGTGCCATCAGTGAGTCAGGCCGACAGGGGGTCGAGCAGTTCTTC.

The V call is TRBV28, the J call TRBJ1-2, with TRBD1 as a possible D gene (6 bases). The V end was cut by 6 bases, the J end by 4 bases, with 18 bases between. The CDR3 runs 15 residues. Germline V gene lookup returns CDR1 MDHEN and CDR2 SYDVKM. The chain's CDR3 is CASRAGTSHLYGYTF. DNA of the CDR3: TGTGCCAGCAGAGCCGGGACAAGTCACCTCTATGGCTACACCTTC.

The chain uses TRBV25-1 and TRBJ2-1; 7 nucleotides line up with TRBD1. Germline V CDR1 and CDR2: MGHDK, SYGVNS. With 5 bases clipped from V and 3 bases from J, the junction kept 4 bases outside the gene matches. This CDR3 has 14 amino acids. The DNA of the CDR3 is TGTGCCAGCAGTCGACAGGGAAACTACAATGAGCAGTTCTTC. Translation: CASSRQGNYNEQFF. Full variable domain (missing parts from reference TRBV25-1 and TRBJ2-1): EADIYQTPRYLVIGTGKKITLECSQTMGHDKMYWYQQDPGMELHLIHYSYGVNSTEKGDLSSESTVSRIRTEHFPLTLESARPSHTSQYLCASSRQGNYNEQFFGPGTRLTVL.

J is TRBJ2-2 and V is TRBV20-1, with D tentatively TRBD2 (7 bases). Germline CDR1 reads DFQATT; CDR2 reads SNEGSKA (reference sequence). Between the trimmed V and J ends, which lost 0 bases and 7 bases, there was a span of 18 bases. The CDR3 runs 16 residues. Here the CDR3 DNA reads TGCAGTGCTAGAGATCTCTTACGGGGGGCGGACGGGGAGCTGTTTTTT. It codes for CSARDLLRGADGELFF.

The genes are TRBV27 and TRBJ2-7; D is uncertain. The germline V gene has CDR1 MNHEY and CDR2 SMNVEV (reference sequence). The CDR3 contains 13 residues. The germline V and J ends were trimmed by 5 bases and 3 bases, with 11 bases remaining between them. The chain's CDR3 is CASSGLNGYEQYV. In DNA form, the CDR3 reads TGTGCCAGCAGTGGTCTCAATGGCTACGAGCAGTACGTC.

This clonotype was observed a handful of times. This sequence joins TRBV14 and TRBJ2-1, with D unresolved. The CDR3 is 13 residues long. The V end lost 0 bases, the J end lost 12 bases, and 12 bases lay between the germline ends. Germline V gives CDR1 SGHDN, CDR2 FVKESK. CDR3: CASSQEIRTPQFF. The CDR3 coding sequence is TGTGCCAGCAGCCAAGAAATCAGGACCCCGCAGTTCTTC.

This clonotype was observed a handful of times. The chain carries TRBV12-3 or TRBV12-4 and TRBJ2-3; maybe TRBD2 (5 bases). The CDR3 has 15 residues. Trimming left V 6 bases short and J 0 bases short, with 13 bases between. The CDR3 loop reads CASSRRTGSTDTQYF. DNA of the CDR3: TGTGCCAGCAGCCGCCGGACGGGAAGCACAGATACGCAGTATTTT.